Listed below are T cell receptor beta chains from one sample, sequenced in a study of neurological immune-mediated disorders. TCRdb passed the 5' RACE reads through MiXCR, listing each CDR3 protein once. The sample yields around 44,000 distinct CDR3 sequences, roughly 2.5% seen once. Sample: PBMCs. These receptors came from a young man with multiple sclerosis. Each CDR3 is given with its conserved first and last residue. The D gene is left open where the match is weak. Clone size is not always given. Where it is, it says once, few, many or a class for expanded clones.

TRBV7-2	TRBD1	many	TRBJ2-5	CASSSLTGAQETQYF	TGTGCCAGCAGCTCGTTGACAGGGGCCCAAGAGACCCAGTACTTC
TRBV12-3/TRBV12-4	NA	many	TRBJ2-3	CASSLSAGSTDTQYF	TGTGCCAGCAGTTTGTCGGCGGGGAGCACAGATACGCAGTATTTT
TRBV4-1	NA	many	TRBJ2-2	CASSQATGIGELFF	TGCGCCAGCAGCCAAGCAACAGGTATCGGGGAGCTGTTTTTT
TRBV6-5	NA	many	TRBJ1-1	CASSLAGKAFF	TGTGCCAGCAGTCTGGCGGGCAAAGCTTTCTTT
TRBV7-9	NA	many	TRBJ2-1	CASSPTSRSYNEQFF	TGTGCCAGCAGCCCTACTAGTCGCTCCTACAATGAGCAGTTCTTC
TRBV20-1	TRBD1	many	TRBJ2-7	CSASLYRAGGTYEQYF	TGCAGTGCTAGTCTTTATCGGGCAGGGGGTACCTACGAGCAGTACTTC
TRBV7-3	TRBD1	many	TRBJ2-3	CASSLTGIDTDTQYF	TGTGCCAGCAGCTTGACAGGGATTGACACAGATACGCAGTATTTT
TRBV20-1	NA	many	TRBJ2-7	CSARDLVGGDSYEQYF	TGCAGTGCTAGAGACCTTGTCGGGGGCGACTCCTACGAGCAGTACTTC
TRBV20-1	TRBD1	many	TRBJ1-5	CSALDRGGSHQPQHF	TGCAGTGCTCTCGACAGGGGAGGATCTCATCAGCCCCAGCATTTT
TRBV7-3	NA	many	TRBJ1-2	CASSSRFGGTRGYTF	TGTGCCAGCAGCTCGCGGTTCGGTGGGACCCGTGGCTACACCTTC
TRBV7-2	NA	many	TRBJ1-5	CASSVHREFAQHF	TGTGCCAGCAGCGTCCACAGGGAATTTGCCCAGCATTTT
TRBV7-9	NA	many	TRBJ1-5	CASSASSVSNQPQHF	TGTGCCAGCAGCGCCAGTTCGGTTAGCAATCAGCCCCAGCATTTT
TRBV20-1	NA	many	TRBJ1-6	CSARDPDNLRNSPLHF	TGCAGTGCTAGAGATCCCGACAACCTCAGGAATTCACCCCTCCACTTT
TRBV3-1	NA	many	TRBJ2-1	CASSQASRGGEQFF	TGTGCCAGCAGCCAAGCTTCGCGAGGCGGTGAGCAGTTCTTC
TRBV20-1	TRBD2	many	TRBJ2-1	CSARVTSGGAYNEQFF	TGCAGTGCTAGAGTCACAAGCGGGGGGGCCTACAATGAGCAGTTCTTC
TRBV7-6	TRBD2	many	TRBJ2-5	CASSQRTSGGEETQYF	TGTGCCAGCAGCCAAAGGACTAGCGGGGGTGAAGAGACCCAGTACTTC
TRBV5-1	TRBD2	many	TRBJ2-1	CASSLFRRESSYNEQFF	TGCGCCAGCAGCTTGTTTCGGCGGGAGAGCTCCTACAATGAGCAGTTCTTC
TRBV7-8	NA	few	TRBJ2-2	CASSSGRGRRAGELFF	TGTGCCAGCAGCTCAGGTCGAGGGAGGAGGGCCGGGGAGCTGTTTTTT
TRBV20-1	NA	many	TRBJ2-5	CSARGGGRETQYF	TGCAGTGCTAGAGGGGGCGGGCGAGAGACCCAGTACTTC
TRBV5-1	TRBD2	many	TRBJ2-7	CASSLPGGPPYEQYF	TGCGCCAGCAGCTTGCCGGGAGGCCCTCCCTACGAGCAGTACTTC
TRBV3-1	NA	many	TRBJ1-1	CASSQVGGETEAFF	TGTGCCAGCAGCCAAGTTGGAGGTGAAACTGAAGCTTTCTTT
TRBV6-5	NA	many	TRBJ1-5	CASRREDNQPQHF	TGTGCCAGCCGGAGGGAGGACAATCAGCCCCAGCATTTT
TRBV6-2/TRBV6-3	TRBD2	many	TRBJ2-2	CASSWASGSLGELFF	TGTGCCAGCAGTTGGGCTAGCGGGAGTCTCGGGGAGCTGTTTTTT
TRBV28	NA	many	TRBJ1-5	CASNSNQPQHF	TGTGCCAGCAATTCTAATCAGCCCCAGCATTTT
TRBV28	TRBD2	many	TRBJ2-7	CASRSGGFREQYF	TGTGCCAGCAGGTCGGGGGGATTCCGAGAGCAGTACTTC
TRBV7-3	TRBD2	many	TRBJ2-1	CASSRLAGVNEQFF	TGTGCCAGCAGCCGACTAGCGGGAGTCAATGAGCAGTTCTTC
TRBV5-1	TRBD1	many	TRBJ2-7	CASSLVQGDREQYF	TGCGCCAGCAGCTTGGTTCAGGGGGATCGCGAGCAGTACTTC
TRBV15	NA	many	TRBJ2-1	CATSRDNTANNEQFF	TGTGCCACCAGCAGAGATAATACGGCAAACAATGAGCAGTTCTTC
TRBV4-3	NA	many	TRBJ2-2	CASSHNGLNTGELFF	TGCGCCAGCAGCCATAATGGACTTAACACCGGGGAGCTGTTTTTT
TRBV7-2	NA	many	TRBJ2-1	CASSPSYHHYNEQFF	TGTGCCAGCAGCCCTAGCTACCACCATTACAATGAGCAGTTCTTC
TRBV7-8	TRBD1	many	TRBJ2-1	CASSSLVRGPGDEQFF	TGTGCCAGCAGCTCCCTCGTGAGGGGGCCTGGGGATGAGCAGTTCTTC
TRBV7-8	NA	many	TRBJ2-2	CASSFGQNTGELFF	TGTGCCAGCAGCTTCGGACAGAACACCGGGGAGCTGTTTTTT
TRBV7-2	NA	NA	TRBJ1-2	CASSRTGVGYTF	TGTGCCAGCAGCCGAACCGGGGTTGGCTACACCTTC
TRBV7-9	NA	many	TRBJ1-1	CASSPPGGDAFF	TGTGCCAGCAGCCCGCCGGGAGGGGATGCTTTCTTT
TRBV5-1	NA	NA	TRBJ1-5	CASSLTGSGNKTQNF	TGCGCCAGCAGCTTGACCGGGTCGGGTAATAAGACCCAGAATTTT
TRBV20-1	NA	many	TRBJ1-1	CSAREMRGSSTEAFF	TGCAGTGCTAGAGAGATGAGGGGGAGTTCCACTGAAGCTTTCTTT
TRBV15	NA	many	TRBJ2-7	CATSRGSTGTYEQYF	TGTGCCACCAGCAGAGGATCAACAGGTACCTACGAGCAGTACTTC
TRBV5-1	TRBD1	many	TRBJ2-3	CASRPDREDTQYF	TGCGCCAGCAGACCAGACAGGGAAGATACGCAGTATTTT
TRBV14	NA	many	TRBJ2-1	CASSPQTSTLYNEQFF	TGTGCCAGCAGCCCGCAAACTAGTACACTTTACAATGAGCAGTTCTTC
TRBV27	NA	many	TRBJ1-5	CASRGLFTSGQPQHF	TGTGCCAGCCGGGGGCTATTCACCTCGGGGCAGCCCCAGCATTTT